This T cell receptor (beta chain) was sequenced during a study of tumor-infiltrating lymphocytes in primary liver carcinoma. The CDR3 length is 16 residues. The germline gives CDR1 SGHAT, CDR2 FQDESV (reference sequence). V was cut by 5 bases and J by 2 bases, with 16 bases left in between. TCR beta cDNA was reverse-transcribed from approximately 0.45 ug of total RNA. The reaction used a constant-region primer and ProtoScript II reverse transcriptase. What produced the TCR beta libraries was three nested multiplex PCR rounds using slightly modified ARM-PCR. In the first two PCR rounds, TRBV1-TRBV30 forward primers were paired with a C-beta reverse primer, and each round lasted approximately 10 cycles. TCRdb passed the multiplex PCR reads through MiXCR, listing each CDR3 protein once. This table has roughly 180,000 distinct CDR3 sequences, over 50% appearing once. In addition to blood RNA drawn from unsorted whole blood, germline DNA was extracted. None of the patients had received treatment, and all had chronic HBV infection.

Regarding this clonotype: What it recognizes is unknown. This may arise from a read error, as a much more abundant clone is one base away.

The study's findings and limits: Pairs comparing tumor with adjacent tissue or blood overlapped less than pairs drawn from tumor regions.

The sequence was collected from a man aged 35 to 55 with primary liver carcinoma and hepatitis B virus infection. Sequenced input: peripheral blood. The genes are TRBV11-1 and TRBJ2-1; D not certain. The CDR3 loop is CASSPPPSSPYNEQFF. The CDR3 DNA follows: TGTGCCAGCAGCCCCCCCCCATCGAGCCCCTACAATGAGCAGTTCTTC. Full variable domain (remainder filled in from reference TRBV11-1 and TRBJ2-1): EAEVAQSPRYKITEKSQAVAFWCDPISGHATLYWYRQILGQGPELLVQFQDESVVDDSQLPKDRFSAERLKGVDSTLKIQPAELGDSAMYLCASSPPPSSPYNEQFFGPGTRLTVL.